The 27 T cell receptor beta chains presented below share a single source sample, sequenced in a study of response to subunit inactivated influenza vaccine. TCRdb re-called the RT-PCR reads through MiXCR, storing one row per CDR3 protein. This repertoire shows about 480,000 distinct CDR3 sequences, approximately 13% found once; its top ten account for about 12%. This specimen was PBMCs from blood, taken roughly 6 weeks after vaccination. The receptors were sampled from a man aged 45 to 65 who received an inactivated influenza vaccine.

This chain links TRBV27 with TRBJ2-7; D is possibly TRBD1 (6 bases). CDR3 size: 15 residues. The germline V and J ends were trimmed by 5 bases and 4 bases, with 18 bases remaining between them. From germline, CDR1 is MNHEY and CDR2 SMNVEV (reference sequence). This chain's CDR3 is CASSQTTGNPYEQYF. In DNA form, the CDR3 reads TGTGCCAGCAGTCAAACCACAGGGAACCCGTACGAGCAGTACTTC.

The chain couples TRBV12-3 or TRBV12-4 to TRBJ2-5; 9 bases are a match to TRBD1. V shed 5 bases, J shed 5 bases, and the junction held 9 bases outside the gene matches. CDR3 length: 15 residues. This CDR3 reads CASSPTGGAKETQYF. The CDR3 bases are TGTGCCAGCAGTCCAACAGGGGGCGCGAAGGAGACCCAGTACTTC.

This clonotype has a handful of counts. This chain connects TRBV5-1 to TRBJ2-5, with a possible D match to TRBD2 (5 bases). The CDR3 consists of 16 residues. Germline V gene lookup returns CDR1 SGHRS and CDR2 YFSETQ. The ends were cut back, 0 bases at V and 0 bases at J, with 12 bases in the middle. The CDR3: CASSLGVATHQETQYF. Here the CDR3 DNA reads TGCGCCAGCAGCTTGGGGGTAGCGACACACCAAGAGACCCAGTACTTC. The full variable domain, its missing parts supplied by reference TRBV5-1 and TRBJ2-5, is KAGVTQTPRYLIKTRGQQVTLSCSPISGHRSVSWYQQTPGQGLQFLFEYFSETQRNKGNFPGRFSGRQFSNSRSEMNVSTLELGDSALYLCASSLGVATHQETQYFGPGTRLLVL.

This clonotype was detected a few times. The genes are TRBV20-1 and TRBJ2-7; TRBD1 aligns across 7 bases. The V segment lost 3 bases and the J segment 3 bases; nucleotides outside the gene matches: 11. This CDR3 is built from 15 residues. CDR1 and CDR2 (germline): DFQATT, SNEGSKA (reference sequence). The CDR3 loop reads CSASSRRDRLYEQYF. The CDR3 coding sequence is TGCAGTGCTAGTTCCCGCCGGGACAGACTCTACGAGCAGTACTTC.

This clonotype has more than one count but fewer than ten. J is TRBJ2-3 and V is TRBV5-1, with TRBD1 matching over 7 bases. The CDR3 sequence is 16 residues long. Germline V gene lookup returns CDR1 SGHRS and CDR2 YFSETQ. V lost 2 bases, J lost 3 bases, and 9 bases stayed unmatched. CDR3: CASSFTGARVTDTQYF. The CDR3 DNA reads TGCGCCAGCAGCTTTACAGGGGCGAGGGTGACAGATACGCAGTATTTT.

This chain uses TRBV7-9 with TRBJ2-1, with D possibly called TRBD1 or TRBD2 (5 bases each). The length of the CDR3 is 14 residues. The germline V and J ends were trimmed by 5 bases and 4 bases, with 12 bases remaining between them. Germline lookup yields CDR1 SEHNR and CDR2 FQNEAQ (reference sequence). The CDR3 DNA reads as TGTGCCAGCAGCCCTCGGGACGGATACAATGAGCAGTTCTTC. Its protein is CASSPRDGYNEQFF.

This chain links TRBV7-3 with TRBJ2-1; TRBD2 matches 7 bases. The CDR3 totals 16 residues. CDR1 is SGHTA, CDR2 FQGTGA, per germline. Trimming cost V 5 bases and J 5 bases; bases outside gene matches: 12. The CDR3 DNA sequence: TGTGCCAGCAGCCCCTCGGTACTAGCGAACCACAATGAGCAGTTCTTC. It is translated as CASSPSVLANHNEQFF.

The chain recombines TRBV12-3 or TRBV12-4 with TRBJ2-7; the match to TRBD1 covers 8 bases. The CDR3 extends over 16 amino acids. After removal of 2 bases from V and 4 bases from J, the junction contained 10 bases not matched to a gene. The CDR3: CASSLWGTGSTYEQYF. CDR3 coding DNA: TGTGCCAGCAGTTTATGGGGGACAGGATCGACTTACGAGCAGTACTTC.

There are many counts of this clonotype. The chain recombines TRBV6-5 with TRBJ1-2, with 11 bases matching TRBD1. The CDR3 loop spans 13 amino acids. V was pared by 2 bases and J by 10 bases, with 3 bases of the junction left unmatched. Germline CDR1 is MNHEY and CDR2 is SVGAGI. As DNA, the CDR3 is TGTGCCAGCAGTTACGGGACAGGGGGGATCTACACCTTC. It is translated as CASSYGTGGIYTF.

This clonotype was seen only a few times. Here the CDR3 DNA reads TGTGCCAGCAGACTTGGACAGGGGAACTATGGCTACACCTTC. It is translated as CASRLGQGNYGYTF. V usage is TRBV6-1 and J usage is TRBJ1-2; TRBD1 agrees at 9 bases. Germline values: CDR1 MNHNS, CDR2 SASEGT. This CDR3 is built from 14 residues. The V gene end was trimmed by 6 bases and the J gene end by 2 bases; junction bases not matched to a gene: 4.

This sequence joins TRBV20-1 and TRBJ2-7; TRBD1 aligns across 7 bases. After removal of 7 bases from V and 5 bases from J, the junction contained 8 bases not matched to a gene. The germline CDR1 and CDR2 sequences are DFQATT and SNEGSKA (reference sequence). The CDR3 totals 12 residues. The CDR3 bases are TGCAGTGTCTACCGACAGGGTCACGAGCAGTACTTC. It codes for CSVYRQGHEQYF.

The J gene is TRBJ2-1, the V gene TRBV20-1, with 8 positions matching TRBD2. This CDR3 contains 15 residues. V shed 0 bases and J 7 bases; nucleotides not matched to a gene: 8. In germline, CDR1 is DFQATT, CDR2 SNEGSKA (reference sequence). The CDR3 sequence: CSARERSGTSNEQFF. CDR3 DNA sequence: TGCAGTGCTAGAGAGCGTAGCGGGACATCGAATGAGCAGTTCTTC.

In this sample, this clonotype turned up a few times. The J gene is TRBJ2-5, the V gene TRBV20-1; D is perhaps TRBD2 (7 bases). The V end was cut by 1 base, the J end by 5 bases, with 14 bases between. This CDR3 is built from 14 residues. Germline CDR1 is DFQATT and CDR2 is SNEGSKA (reference sequence). The CDR3 nucleotides are TGCAGTGCTAGAGTTCGGGGGGCGGGGGAGACCCAGTACTTC. This translates into CSARVRGAGETQYF.

The chain joins TRBV20-1 to TRBJ2-5, with 13 bases aligning to TRBD2. CDR1 and CDR2 (germline): DFQATT, SNEGSKA (reference sequence). The J segment lost 4 bases and the V segment lost 7 bases, leaving 3 bases of the junction unmatched. The CDR3 runs 13 residues. The CDR3 sequence is CSERLAGGETQYF. For the CDR3, the DNA is TGCAGTGAACGACTAGCGGGAGGAGAGACCCAGTACTTC.

This clonotype showed up just a few times. The CDR3 sequence: CASSLKGGSKNIQYF. The CDR3 DNA reads TGTGCCAGCAGCTTAAAAGGGGGTTCCAAAAACATTCAGTACTTC. The chain links TRBV7-9 to TRBJ2-4; D is perhaps TRBD1 (6 bases). The ends were cut back, 2 bases at V and 2 bases at J, with 10 bases in the middle. This CDR3 has 15 residues. Germline CDR1 is SEHNR and CDR2 is FQNEAQ (reference sequence).

The J gene is TRBJ2-2, the V gene TRBV5-1; a weak D match, TRBD1 (5 bases). V lost 1 base, J lost 0 bases, and 10 bases lay in between. The CDR3 extends over 16 amino acids. The germline CDR1 and CDR2 sequences are SGHRS and YFSETQ. CDR3 nucleotide sequence: TGCGCCAGCAGCTTGTTTGGGGCAGCGAACACCGGGGAGCTGTTTTTT. Translation gives CASSLFGAANTGELFF.

This clonotype was counted a few times. The chain employs TRBV12-3 or TRBV12-4 and TRBJ2-1; D ambiguous. The CDR3 has 15 residues. V lost 6 bases, J lost 0 bases, and 12 bases lay in between. This CDR3 is CASSRSQSSYNEQFF. The CDR3 region has the DNA TGTGCCAGCAGCCGTTCTCAGAGCTCCTACAATGAGCAGTTCTTC.

This clonotype was seen more than once but under ten times. The chain couples TRBV7-2 to TRBJ2-3; D uncertain. The V and J ends lost 3 bases and 10 bases respectively, with 14 bases between them. CDR1 and CDR2 (germline): SGHTA, FQGNSA. CDR3 length: 13 residues. The DNA of the CDR3 is TGTGCCAGCAGCTTCGCACAGAGCAGGTCGCAGTATTTT. It encodes CASSFAQSRSQYF.

In its sample, this clonotype was seen a few times. The chain carries TRBV15 and TRBJ2-7; 9 nucleotides align to TRBD1. This CDR3 comprises 15 residues. CDR1 is LNHNV, CDR2 YYDKDF, per germline (reference sequence). J gave up 6 bases and V 3 bases, and 9 bases lay outside the gene matches. CDR3 protein: CATSSDWTGEGEQYF. CDR3 coding DNA: TGTGCCACCAGCAGTGATTGGACAGGGGAGGGCGAGCAGTACTTC.

This clonotype was seen ten or more times. This chain uses TRBV20-1 with TRBJ2-3; D is possibly TRBD2 (5 bases). Germline V lookup: CDR1 DFQATT, CDR2 SNEGSKA (reference sequence). Between the trimmed V and J ends, which lost 6 bases and 2 bases, there was a span of 12 bases. The length of the CDR3 is 13 residues. CDR3 protein: CSARVLSTDTQYF. The DNA for the CDR3 is TGCAGTGCGCGGGTCCTATCCACAGATACGCAGTATTTT.

This chain connects TRBV10-3 to TRBJ2-7, with 8 bases fitting TRBD1. The CDR3 extends over 14 amino acids. Germline V lookup: CDR1 ENHRY, CDR2 SYGVKD. V dropped 10 bases and J dropped 0; count of bases not matched to a gene: 8. The CDR3 DNA reads as TGTGCCACCTCAGGGGGCGTCAGCTCCTACGAGCAGTACTTC. Amino acid sequence: CATSGGVSSYEQYF.

Many counts were recorded for this clonotype. The chain recombines TRBV30 with TRBJ1-6; no reliable D call. CDR3 size: 15 residues. Germline lookup yields CDR1 GTSNPN and CDR2 SVGIG (reference sequence). Trimming left V 6 bases short and J 6 bases short, with 18 bases between. DNA of the CDR3: TGTGCCTGCTCGGGGATTTTAGCCTTTAATTCACCCCTCCACTTT. Residues: CACSGILAFNSPLHF.

This clonotype was seen a handful of times. The chain carries TRBV7-2 and TRBJ2-2, with D hard to call. Germline CDR1 is SGHTA and CDR2 is FQGNSA. CDR3 length equals 15 residues. The V and J ends lost 2 bases and 5 bases respectively, with 12 bases between them. The DNA for the CDR3 is TGTGCCAGCAGCTTACTCGCTAGTGATACCGGGGAGCTGTTTTTT. This encodes CASSLLASDTGELFF.

This clonotype has a count of ten or more. The genes are TRBV6-5 and TRBJ2-1, with 10 bases that match TRBD2. Germline CDR1 MNHEY, CDR2 SVGAGI. Unmatched junction bases numbered 7, after V lost 7 bases and J lost 7 bases. This CDR3 is 14 amino acids long. The CDR3, as DNA: TGTGCCAGCACCCGAGCGGGGGGGCTGAATGAGCAGTTCTTC. Residues: CASTRAGGLNEQFF.

This clonotype turned up a few times. The chain recombines TRBV20-1 with TRBJ2-7, with 9 bases that match TRBD1. This CDR3 region has 14 residues. Germline CDR1 DFQATT, CDR2 SNEGSKA (reference sequence). V lost 5 bases, J lost 3 bases, and 8 bases stayed unmatched. CDR3 amino acids: CSAYRGQGVYEQYF. CDR3 sequence (DNA): TGCAGTGCTTACCGGGGACAGGGAGTCTACGAGCAGTACTTC.

This sequence joins TRBV12-3 or TRBV12-4 and TRBJ1-4; TRBD1 might be the D (5 bases). With 3 bases removed from V and 4 bases from J, the gap between germline ends came to 15 bases. The CDR3 is 16 residues long. The CDR3 DNA reads TGTGCCAGCAGTTTTCGATTCCAGGGAGGTAATGAAAAACTGTTTTTT. Protein: CASSFRFQGGNEKLFF.

This clonotype was found many times. The chain employs TRBV12-3 or TRBV12-4 and TRBJ2-2; D gene unclear. V was trimmed by 9 bases and J by 2 bases, leaving 10 bases between them. The CDR3 covers 13 residues. The CDR3 here is CASPARNTGELFF. Written as DNA, the CDR3 is TGTGCCAGTCCAGCGAGAAACACCGGGGAGCTGTTTTTT.